One and the same sample provided the 20 T cell receptor beta chains below, sequenced in a study of T cell clones after liver transplantation. TCRdb's copy holds only in-frame clones and misses some; the assay was immunoSEQ multiplex PCR. Here the sample spans 12,000 to 15,000 clones, about 93% being singletons. The input for sequencing was CD8+ T cells from blood, taken before liver transplant. These TCRs come from a human donor who received a liver transplant.

The rearrangement links TRBV25-1 to TRBJ1-4; TRBD1 is a possible D gene (5 bases). This CDR3 region has 16 residues. Germline CDR1 MGHDK, CDR2 SYGVNS. Between the trimmed V and J ends, which lost 2 bases and 6 bases, there was a span of 16 bases. The CDR3 DNA reads as TGTGCCAGCAGTGAACGTGGGGCAGGGTCTGATGAAAAACTGTTTTTT. Translation: CASSERGAGSDEKLFF.

The rearrangement joins TRBV4-3 to TRBJ1-6; no definite D call. The CDR3 length is 15 residues. V was shortened by 0 bases and J by 8 bases, with 11 bases between the two germline ends. Germline V gene data show CDR1 as LGHNA and CDR2 as YSLEER. The CDR3 bases are TGCGCCAGCAGCCAAGATTCGGGCGCTGATTCACCCCTCCACTTT. Amino acids: CASSQDSGADSPLHF.

In its sample, this clone was seen once. The rearrangement links TRBV19 to TRBJ2-2, with a possible D match to TRBD1 (6 bases). This CDR3 spans 14 amino acids. In germline, CDR1 is LNHDA, CDR2 SQIVND (reference sequence). V gave up 6 bases and J gave up 6 bases, with 14 bases separating them. CDR3 bases: TGTGCCAGTAGGTTGACAGGACGGGCCGGGGAGCTGTTTTTT. This translates into CASRLTGRAGELFF.

The V gene is TRBV7-2, the J gene TRBJ2-2, with TRBD2 matching over 8 bases. Germline CDR1 and CDR2: SGHTA and FQGNSA. Trimming took 5 bases from V and 4 from J; bases not matched to a gene: 6. This CDR3 contains 15 residues. The CDR3 here is CASSPREGITGELFF. Here the CDR3 DNA reads TGTGCCAGCAGCCCCCGGGAGGGGATCACCGGGGAGCTGTTTTTT.

The gene calls are TRBV27 and TRBJ2-7, with D unresolved. The CDR3 runs to 11 residues. The V end lost 6 bases, the J end lost 3 bases, and 6 bases lay between the germline ends. Looked up from germline, CDR1 is MNHEY and CDR2 is SMNVEV (reference sequence). The CDR3 nucleotides read TGTGCCAGCAGCTACAACTACGAGCAGTACTTC. Protein product: CASSYNYEQYF.

In the case of this clone: Sequence at one end of the junction differs from germline and may be a read error. The chain joins TRBV5-6 to TRBJ2-2, with no clear D. Germline V lookup: CDR1 SGHDT, CDR2 YYEEEE. The CDR3 has 12 amino acids. CDR3 region: CASSVSTGELFF. CDR3 bases: TGTGCCAGCAGCGTTTCCACCGGCGAGCTGTTTTTT.

The chain carries TRBV28 and TRBJ1-3, with D perhaps TRBD1 (6 bases). The CDR3 runs 18 residues. The germline gives CDR1 MDHEN, CDR2 SYDVKM. Trimming pared 6 bases from V and 0 bases from J, leaving 21 bases between. CDR3 sequence (DNA): TGTGCCAGCAGCCCATGGGGGCGGGGGAGTAACTCTGGAAACACCATATATTTT. This codes for CASSPWGRGSNSGNTIYF.

In its sample, this clone was seen a few times. The J gene is TRBJ2-7, the V gene TRBV6-1, with D maybe TRBD2 (5 bases). The CDR3 totals 15 residues. Trimming left V 0 bases short and J 0 bases short, with 9 bases between. Germline assignment: CDR1 MNHNS and CDR2 SASEGT. The CDR3 nucleotides are TGTGCCAGCAGTGAAGCAGGGAGTAGCTCCTACGAGCAGTACTTC. Protein sequence: CASSEAGSSSYEQYF.

The chain carries TRBV28 and TRBJ2-5, with D possibly being TRBD1 or TRBD2 (5 bases each). The CDR3 is made up of 17 amino acids. Germline CDR1 and CDR2: MDHEN and SYDVKM. Trimming pared 5 bases from V and 4 bases from J, leaving 23 bases between. CDR3 nucleotides: TGTGCCAGCAGTCCTAACCCCTTTGGGACCGAACTAGAGACCCAGTACTTC. Protein product: CASSPNPFGTELETQYF. The variable domain in full, completed from reference TRBV28 and TRBJ2-5, reads DVKVTQSSRYLVKRTGEKVFLECVQDMDHENMFWYRQDPGLGLRLIYFSYDVKMKEKGDIPEGYSVSREKKERFSLILESASTNQTSMYLCASSPNPFGTELETQYFGPGTRLLVL.

The rearrangement uses TRBV4-3 and TRBJ1-2; D gene ambiguous. Trimming shortened V by 4 bases and J by 7 bases, and 16 bases separated the two germline ends. This CDR3 contains 14 residues. Germline lookup yields CDR1 LGHNA and CDR2 YSLEER. The CDR3 loop reads CASSPQDGWGGYTF. The CDR3, as DNA: TGCGCCAGCAGCCCACAAGACGGATGGGGTGGCTACACCTTC.

The chain uses TRBV19 and TRBJ2-1, with D hard to call. The germline CDR1 and CDR2 sequences are LNHDA and SQIVND (reference sequence). V gave up 2 bases and J gave up 0 bases, with 8 bases separating them. This CDR3 comprises 15 residues. CDR3 in amino acids: CASSISLSSYNEQFF. The CDR3 nucleotides are TGTGCCAGTAGTATAAGCCTGAGCTCCTACAATGAGCAGTTCTTC.

The chain employs TRBV27 and TRBJ2-3; D remains ambiguous. Trimming stripped 7 bases from V and 1 base from J, with 6 bases between. Germline CDR1 reads MNHEY; CDR2 reads SMNVEV (reference sequence). The CDR3 totals 12 residues. CDR3 region: CASKTGTDTQYF. The CDR3 DNA reads as TGTGCCAGCAAAACAGGCACAGATACGCAGTATTTT.

The chain couples TRBV7-6 to TRBJ1-5; tentatively, D is TRBD1 (5 bases). With 5 bases removed from V and 10 bases from J, the gap between germline ends came to 18 bases. Germline V CDR1 and CDR2: SGHVS, FNYEAQ. CDR3 length: 14 residues. Here the CDR3 DNA reads TGTGCCAGCAGCCCGATGGGGGGGGTTGGACCCCAGCATTTT. This encodes CASSPMGGVGPQHF.

The chain has TRBV5-6 and TRBJ2-2; 11 nucleotides match TRBD2. V dropped 4 bases and J dropped 0; count of bases not matched to a gene: 8. The CDR3 is made up of 18 amino acids. Germline CDR1 and CDR2: SGHDT and YYEEEE. CDR3 in DNA: TGTGCCAGCAGCAGGGGACTAGCGGACCTCACGAACACCGGGGAGCTGTTTTTT. This encodes CASSRGLADLTNTGELFF.

The chain has TRBV9 and TRBJ2-1; no reliable D call. CDR1 is SGDLS, CDR2 YYNGEE, per germline. Trimming left V 5 bases short and J 0 bases short, with 6 bases between. CDR3 length: 13 residues. CDR3 coding DNA: TGTGCCAGCAGAGGTAGCTCCTACAATGAGCAGTTCTTC. This translates into CASRGSSYNEQFF.

This clone appeared a single time. This rearrangement joins TRBV1 to TRBJ1-6. TRBV1 is noted as a pseudogene. This CDR3 comprises 17 residues. The CDR3 reads CTSSSRGGRVNSSPLHF. The CDR3 DNA reads TGCACCAGCAGCTCCCGAGGGGGGAGAGTTAATAGTTCACCCCTCCACTTT.

The V call is TRBV9, the J call TRBJ1-1; TRBD1 matches at 7 bases. The CDR3 runs to 14 residues. Germline CDR1 reads SGDLS; CDR2 reads YYNGEE. J lost 0 bases, V lost 4 bases, and 3 bases had no gene match. CDR3 residues: CASSSGQLNTEAFF. The DNA for the CDR3 is TGTGCCAGCAGCTCGGGACAGTTGAACACTGAAGCTTTCTTT. Based on the CDR3 plus reference TRBV9 and TRBJ1-1, the full variable domain is DSGVTQTPKHLITATGQRVTLRCSPRSGDLSVYWYQQSLDQGLQFLIQYYNGEERAKGNILERFSAQQFPDLHSELNLSSLELGDSALYFCASSSGQLNTEAFFGQGTRLTVV.

V is TRBV19 and J is TRBJ1-5, with unresolved D. Germline loops: CDR1 LNHDA, CDR2 SQIVND (reference sequence). V dropped 3 bases and J dropped 0 bases, with 12 bases sitting between them. CDR3 size: 16 residues. The CDR3 here is CASSILQKNSNQPQHF. CDR3 bases: TGTGCCAGTAGTATTTTACAGAAGAATAGCAATCAGCCCCAGCATTTT. Filled out from reference TRBV19 and TRBJ1-5, the complete variable domain reads DGGITQSPKYLFRKEGQNVTLSCEQNLNHDAMYWYRQDPGQGLRLIYYSQIVNDFQKGDIAEGYSVSREKKESFPLTVTSAQKNPTAFYLCASSILQKNSNQPQHFGDGTRLSIL.

The chain joins TRBV5-1 to TRBJ1-2; no definite D call. The CDR3 spans 16 residues. CDR1 and CDR2 from the germline V gene are SGHRS and YFSETQ. V lost 0 bases and J 4 bases, leaving 16 bases between the germline ends. CDR3 bases: TGCGCCAGCAGCTTGGAAAGGACCGTACCGATCTATGGCTACACCTTC. Its translation: CASSLERTVPIYGYTF.

The chain combines TRBV15 with TRBJ2-3; D remains unclear. The germline V and J ends were trimmed by 0 bases and 1 base, with 11 bases remaining between them. CDR3 length: 16 amino acids. Per the germline V gene, CDR1 is LNHNV and CDR2 is YYDKDF (reference sequence). CDR3 in amino acids: CATSRDSTTGTDTQYF. The DNA of the CDR3 is TGTGCCACCAGCAGAGATTCGACAACTGGCACAGATACGCAGTATTTT.